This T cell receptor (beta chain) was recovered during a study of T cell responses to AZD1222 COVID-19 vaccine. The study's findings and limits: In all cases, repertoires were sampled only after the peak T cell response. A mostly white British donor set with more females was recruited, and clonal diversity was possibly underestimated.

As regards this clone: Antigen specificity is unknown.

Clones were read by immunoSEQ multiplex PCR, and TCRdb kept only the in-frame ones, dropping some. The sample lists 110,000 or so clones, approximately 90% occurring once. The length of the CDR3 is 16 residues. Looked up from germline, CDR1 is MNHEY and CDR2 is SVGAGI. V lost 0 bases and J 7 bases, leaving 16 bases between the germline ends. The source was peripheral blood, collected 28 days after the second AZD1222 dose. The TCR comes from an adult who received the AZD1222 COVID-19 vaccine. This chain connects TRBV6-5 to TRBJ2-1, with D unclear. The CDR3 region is CASSYSPRPEFNEQFF. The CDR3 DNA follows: TGTGCCAGCAGTTACTCTCCTAGGCCGGAATTTAATGAGCAGTTCTTC.